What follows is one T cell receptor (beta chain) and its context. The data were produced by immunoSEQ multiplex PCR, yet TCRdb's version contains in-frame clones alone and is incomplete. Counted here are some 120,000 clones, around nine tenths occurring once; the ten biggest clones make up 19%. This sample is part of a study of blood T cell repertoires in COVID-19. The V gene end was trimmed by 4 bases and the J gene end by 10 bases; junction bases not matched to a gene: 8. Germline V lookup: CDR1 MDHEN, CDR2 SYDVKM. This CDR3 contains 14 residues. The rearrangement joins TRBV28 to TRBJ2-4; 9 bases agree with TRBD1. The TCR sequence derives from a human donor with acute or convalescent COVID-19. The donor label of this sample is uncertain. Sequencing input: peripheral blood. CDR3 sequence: CASSSWDRDGIQYF. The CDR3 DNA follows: TGTGCCAGCAGTTCCTGGGACAGGGATGGTATTCAGTACTTC.